The rows below give T cell receptor beta chains drawn from one sample of a study of blood T cell repertoires in COVID-19. Some clones are missing from TCRdb's copy, which holds only in-frame ones; the method was immunoSEQ multiplex PCR. The table includes around 300,000 clones, roughly 90% detected once. The sample was peripheral blood. Receptors originate from a woman in her thirties with COVID-19, enrolled during active disease. Each CDR3 is given with its conserved first and last residue. The D gene is left open where the match is weak. The listing skips clone size in some rows; elsewhere it reads once, few, many or a size class.

>-|TRBV7-9|TRBD1|TRBJ1-2
TGTGCCAGCAGCTCAGGACAGGCCTATGGCTACACCTTC
CASSSGQAYGYTF
>-|TRBV6-6|-|TRBJ1-2
TGTGCCAGCTGGGGGGACGGATTTAACTATGGCTACACCTTC
CASWGDGFNYGYTF
>-|TRBV28|-|TRBJ1-1
TGTGCCAGCAGTTTACAGGGTGCCGAAGCTTTCTTT
CASSLQGAEAFF
>-|TRBV19|TRBD1|TRBJ2-1
TGTGCCAGTATTTCACAGGGGGCAAGTTACAATGAGCAGTTCTTC
CASISQGASYNEQFF
>-|TRBV3-1/TRBV3-2|-|TRBJ2-7
TGTGCCAGCAGCCAAGGTGCTATCCCCTCCTACGAGCAGTACTTC
CASSQGAIPSYEQYF
>-|TRBV28|TRBD1|TRBJ2-7
TGTGCCAGCAGTCCCCCTTTTGGACAGGCCTACGAGCAGTACTTC
CASSPPFGQAYEQYF
>-|TRBV3-1/TRBV3-2|TRBD1|TRBJ1-2
TGTGCCAGCAGCCTAACGAGGACAGGGATCCATGGCTACACCTTC
CASSLTRTGIHGYTF
>-|TRBV6-5|-|TRBJ2-7
TGTGCCAGCAGTTCGGGTCTAGAGAGCGACGAGCAGTACTTC
CASSSGLESDEQYF
>-|TRBV24-1|-|TRBJ1-1
TGTGCCACCAGTTTAGGGGCGAACACTGAAGCTTTCTTT
CATSLGANTEAFF
>-|TRBV6-5|-|TRBJ1-1
TGTGCCAGCAGTTACCGGCGGGGGGGAAGCACTGAAGCTTTCTTT
CASSYRRGGSTEAFF
>-|TRBV6-6|-|TRBJ1-5
TGTGCCAGCGTTCCGGGACACTCTCAGAGCAATCAGCCCCAGCATTTT
CASVPGHSQSNQPQHF
>-|TRBV11-2|-|TRBJ2-3
TGTGCCAGCAGCTTAGATTCGCGGGCTAGTCGCACAGATACGCAGTATTTT
CASSLDSRASRTDTQYF
>-|TRBV7-9|TRBD1|TRBJ1-2
TGTGCCAGCAGCCAAGACAGGGGAAGGGGCTACACCTTC
CASSQDRGRGYTF
>-|TRBV5-8|TRBD2|TRBJ2-5
TGTGCCAGCAGCTTGGCCTGGGATAGCGGGATCGGGACCCAGTACTTC
CASSLAWDSGIGTQYF
>-|TRBV5-5|TRBD2|TRBJ2-2
TGTGCCAGCAGCTTGGACTCGGCGGGAGGCCACGGGGAGCTGTTTTTT
CASSLDSAGGHGELFF
>few|TRBV30|TRBD1|TRBJ1-6
TGTGCCTGGAGGCGTCGGGACAGGGGGAATACCCTCCACTTT
CAWRRRDRGNTLHF
>-|TRBV5-1|-|TRBJ2-2
TGCGCCAGCAGCTGGGGGCCAGCGGAAGCCGCGAACACCGGGGAGCTGTTTTTT
CASSWGPAEAANTGELFF